The next 23 T cell receptor beta chains were all read from a single sample in a study of T cells after yellow fever vaccination. Each CDR3 protein gets one entry after TCRdb re-called the 5' RACE reads with MiXCR. The sample records fewer than 450,000 distinct CDR3 sequences, around 8.1% being singletons. The specimen was PBMCs, collected around 45 days after the first yellow fever vaccination. The receptors were sampled from a man aged 18 to 29 who received the YFV17D yellow fever vaccine.

The chain carries TRBV20-1 and TRBJ2-7; D is uncertain. Germline CDR1 and CDR2: DFQATT and SNEGSKA (reference sequence). V shed 6 bases and J shed 3 bases, with 12 bases lying between them. The CDR3 extends over 12 amino acids. Here the CDR3 reads CSALRWGYEQYF. CDR3 in DNA: TGCAGTGCCCTAAGGTGGGGCTACGAGCAGTACTTC.

The V call is TRBV6-2 or TRBV6-3, the J call TRBJ1-2; D not resolved. This CDR3 is built from 12 residues. V shed 4 bases and J shed 8 bases, with 11 bases lying between them. CDR1 is MNHEY, CDR2 SVGEGT, per germline. The CDR3 bases are TGTGCCAGCAGTTTCCTCGTTGACGGCTACACCTTC. Translating gives CASSFLVDGYTF.

This clonotype was seen only a few times. The CDR3 DNA reads TGTGCCATCAGTGAAGGGTTAGCAGAGACCCAGTACTTC. Translated: CAISEGLAETQYF. This chain joins TRBV10-3 and TRBJ2-5; D is unclear. V dropped 3 bases and J dropped 4 bases, with 9 bases sitting between them. Germline V CDR1 and CDR2: ENHRY, SYGVKD. CDR3 length: 13 amino acids.

V is TRBV20-1 and J is TRBJ2-7; 13 bases line up with TRBD2. This CDR3 has 13 residues. The germline V gene has CDR1 DFQATT and CDR2 SNEGSKA (reference sequence). V shed 7 bases and J 12 bases; nucleotides not matched to a gene: 12. DNA of the CDR3: TGCAGTGTAACCGGGACTAGCGGGGCCCGCGGGTACTTC. Its protein product is CSVTGTSGARGYF.

There are a few counts of this clonotype. The chain uses TRBV20-1 and TRBJ1-4; D is perhaps TRBD1 (5 bases). V lost 0 bases to trimming and J lost 6 bases, with 14 bases between them. This CDR3 is 15 amino acids long. Per the germline V gene, CDR1 is DFQATT and CDR2 is SNEGSKA (reference sequence). This CDR3 is CSAREGAGLYEKLFF. Here the CDR3 DNA reads TGCAGTGCTAGAGAAGGAGCAGGGCTGTATGAAAAACTGTTTTTT.

This clonotype was seen repeatedly, ten times or more. The CDR3 nucleotides are TGTGCCAGCAGCTTCCCGCCCCGGTTGGGAAATGAGCAGTTCTTC. Translated: CASSFPPRLGNEQFF. This sequence joins TRBV7-9 and TRBJ2-1; D unresolved. Germline lookup yields CDR1 SEHNR and CDR2 FQNEAQ (reference sequence). V shed 3 bases and J shed 7 bases, with 16 bases lying between them. This CDR3 has 15 residues.

The chain uses TRBV7-8 and TRBJ2-5; 9 bases are a match to TRBD1. Germline loops: CDR1 SGHVS, CDR2 FQNEAQ. The CDR3 consists of 17 residues. Trimming cost V 0 bases and J 4 bases; bases outside gene matches: 9. The CDR3 sequence: CASSLARGTGIGETQYF. CDR3 in DNA: TGTGCCAGCAGCTTAGCGCGTGGGACAGGGATTGGAGAGACCCAGTACTTC.

Ten or more counts support this clonotype. The V and J genes are TRBV5-6 and TRBJ1-5; no clear D gene. Germline CDR1 and CDR2: SGHDT and YYEEEE. CDR3 length: 17 amino acids. The V end lost 2 bases, the J end lost 5 bases, and 20 bases lay between the germline ends. CDR3 DNA sequence: TGTGCCAGCAGCTTTCGGTCAGTGACACTTCCAGATCAGCCCCAGCATTTT. Protein: CASSFRSVTLPDQPQHF. Complete variable domain (other parts from reference TRBV5-6 and TRBJ1-5): DAGVTQSPTHLIKTRGQQVTLRCSPKSGHDTVSWYQQALGQGPQFIFQYYEEEERQRGNFPDRFSGHQFPNYSSELNVNALLLGDSALYLCASSFRSVTLPDQPQHFGDGTRLSIL.

This clonotype was counted only a few times. The chain couples TRBV10-3 to TRBJ2-2; 7 bases match TRBD1. This CDR3 comprises 14 residues. Trimming at V came to 4 bases and at J to 7 bases, leaving 6 bases not matched to a gene. Germline V gene sequence: CDR1 ENHRY, CDR2 SYGVKD. The CDR3 sequence: CAISATGLSGELFF. CDR3 in DNA: TGTGCCATCAGTGCGACAGGGCTGAGCGGGGAGCTGTTTTTT.

This clonotype turned up a few times. The chain recombines TRBV10-3 with TRBJ1-2; 7 bases map to TRBD1. Germline V gene data show CDR1 as ENHRY and CDR2 as SYGVKD. CDR3 length: 15 amino acids. The V and J ends lost 0 bases and 8 bases, in that order; junction bases with no gene match: 9. CDR3 amino acids: CAISESPDRDLGYTF. In nucleotides, the CDR3 is TGTGCCATCAGTGAGTCCCCTGACAGGGACCTCGGCTACACCTTC.

Note on this clonotype: Relative to the germline gene, one junction end is altered; a read error may explain this. The V gene is TRBV5-6, the J gene TRBJ2-3, with 16 bases fitting TRBD2. Germline V gene lookup returns CDR1 SGHDT and CDR2 YYEEEE. The CDR3 totals 20 residues. The CDR3 here is CVSSIPGTSGGAGSTDTQYF. The CDR3 DNA sequence: TGTGTCAGCAGCATACCCGGGACTAGCGGGGGGGCCGGAAGCACAGATACGCAGTATTTT.

The chain has TRBV15 and TRBJ1-2, with TRBD1 matching 10 bases. With 4 bases clipped from V and 8 bases from J, the junction kept 16 bases outside the gene matches. This CDR3 contains 17 residues. The germline V gene has CDR1 LNHNV and CDR2 YYDKDF (reference sequence). CDR3 loop: CATSNWTGGYRWEGYTF. The CDR3 bases are TGTGCCACCAGCAACTGGACAGGGGGGTACCGGTGGGAAGGCTACACCTTC.

The chain recombines TRBV5-1 with TRBJ1-2; D remains ambiguous. V shed 5 bases and J shed 4 bases, with 12 bases lying between them. CDR3 length: 13 amino acids. Germline V gene data show CDR1 as SGHRS and CDR2 as YFSETQ. The CDR3, as DNA: TGCGCCAGCAGTCAAGACCCCTCCTATGGCTACACCTTC. Protein: CASSQDPSYGYTF.

This clonotype has more than one count but fewer than ten. The chain recombines TRBV7-9 with TRBJ1-1; D unclear. Germline V gives CDR1 SEHNR, CDR2 FQNEAQ (reference sequence). The CDR3 extends over 14 amino acids. Trimming took off 2 bases at V and 0 bases at J, with 7 bases between the two ends. As DNA, the CDR3 is TGTGCCAGCAGCTTAACGACAATGAACACTGAAGCTTTCTTT. It yields the protein CASSLTTMNTEAFF.

The sample holds a few counts of this clonotype. This sequence joins TRBV19 and TRBJ1-2; D uncertain. Germline-derived CDR1 and CDR2 are LNHDA and SQIVND (reference sequence). V lost 6 bases and J lost 3, with 14 bases in between. CDR3 size: 14 residues. The CDR3 reads CASRTGQEDYGYTF. The CDR3 nucleotides are TGTGCCAGTAGAACCGGGCAGGAGGACTATGGCTACACCTTC. Full variable domain (outside the CDR3, taken from reference TRBV19 and TRBJ1-2): DGGITQSPKYLFRKEGQNVTLSCEQNLNHDAMYWYRQDPGQGLRLIYYSQIVNDFQKGDIAEGYSVSREKKESFPLTVTSAQKNPTAFYLCASRTGQEDYGYTFGSGTRLTVV.

This clonotype appeared a few times. The chain joins TRBV4-1 to TRBJ2-1; no reliable D call. The germline V and J ends were trimmed by 0 bases and 0 bases, with 9 bases remaining between them. The CDR3 sequence is 16 residues long. Germline V gives CDR1 MGHRA, CDR2 YSYEKL. CDR3 sequence: CASSQEVLGSYNEQFF. The CDR3 DNA reads as TGCGCCAGCAGCCAAGAAGTGCTGGGCTCCTACAATGAGCAGTTCTTC.

There are a few counts of this clonotype. J is TRBJ2-2 and V is TRBV21-1. TRBV21-1 counts as a pseudogene. CDR3 length equals 15 residues. CDR3 sequence: CASSKSPTNTGELFF. Written as DNA, the CDR3 is TGTGCCAGCAGCAAATCCCCGACGAACACCGGGGAGCTGTTTTTT.

The J gene is TRBJ2-5, the V gene TRBV4-3, with a weak D call TRBD2 (6 bases). This CDR3 region has 14 residues. Germline CDR1 and CDR2: LGHNA and YSLEER. Trimming left V 2 bases short and J 5 bases short, with 12 bases between. The chain's CDR3 is CASSQSLTRETQYF. CDR3 DNA: TGCGCCAGCAGCCAATCCCTGACTAGGGAGACCCAGTACTTC.

The chain carries TRBV29-1 and TRBJ1-1; D may be TRBD1 (6 bases). Germline V lookup: CDR1 SQVTM, CDR2 ANQGSEA. The germline V and J ends were trimmed by 2 bases and 10 bases, with 8 bases remaining between them. CDR3 length equals 10 residues. CDR3 in DNA: TGCAGCGTTGAAAGAGGGGGAGCTTTCTTT. As protein: CSVERGGAFF.

In its sample, this clonotype was seen a few times. The CDR3 bases are TGTGCCAGCAGTACCTTGACAGGGTCGGAATCAGGGGCGTGGGAGCAGTACTTC. Translated: CASSTLTGSESGAWEQYF. The chain joins TRBV12-3 or TRBV12-4 to TRBJ2-7; 7 bases line up with TRBD1. Trimming removed 5 bases from V and 7 bases from J; junction bases left unmatched: 23. This CDR3 has 18 residues.

The chain couples TRBV18 to TRBJ2-2; 9 nucleotides line up with TRBD1. The CDR3 is 17 amino acids. V dropped 3 bases and J dropped 3; count of bases not matched to a gene: 8. CDR1 is KGHSH and CDR2 is LQKENI in the germline V gene. This chain's CDR3 is CASSPGQGPTDTGELFF. In DNA, the CDR3 is TGTGCCAGCTCACCGGGACAGGGACCCACCGACACCGGGGAGCTGTTTTTT.

This clonotype was counted only a few times. The V gene is TRBV7-8, the J gene TRBJ2-1; D gene uncertain. The CDR3 has 12 residues. V was cut by 8 bases and J by 7 bases, with 12 bases left in between. Looked up from germline, CDR1 is SGHVS and CDR2 is FQNEAQ. CDR3 residues: CASCRAENEQFF. The CDR3 nucleotides read TGTGCCAGCTGCCGTGCGGAAAATGAGCAGTTCTTC.

This clonotype was seen at least ten times. J is TRBJ1-6 and V is TRBV6-5, with D uncertain. Germline CDR1 reads MNHEY; CDR2 reads SVGAGI. Deletions cut 3 bases from V and 7 bases from J, with 16 bases between. There are 16 residues in the CDR3. CDR3 amino acids: CASSYLAWTGNSPLHF. CDR3 bases: TGTGCCAGCAGTTATCTAGCCTGGACGGGGAATTCACCCCTCCACTTT.